This is a list of T cell receptor beta chains from one sample in a study of cytomegalovirus exposure and HLA in healthy donors. Produced via immunoSEQ multiplex PCR; TCRdb's table is partial and in-frame only. This sample has approximately 81,000 clones; 70% to 85% occur once, and the top ten carry more than 8%. The sequenced sample consisted of PBMCs. The receptors here all came from a man aged 35-49 years in good health and CMV-seropositive. Each CDR3 is given with its conserved first and last residue. Fields, in order: clone size, V gene, D gene, J gene, CDR3 DNA, CDR3 protein. The D gene is left open where the match is weak. The listing skips clone size in some rows; elsewhere it reads once, few, many or a size class.

size: few
V: TRBV2
D: TRBD2
J: TRBJ2-2
DNA: TGTGCCAGCAGTGAAGCGGGCGCGGGAGTCACCGGGGAGCTGTTTTTT
CDR3: CASSEAGAGVTGELFF

size: NA
V: TRBV7-2
D: TRBD2
J: TRBJ2-5
DNA: TGTGCCAGCAACCCGACTAGCGGGGGGGAGACCCAGTACTTC
CDR3: CASNPTSGGETQYF

size: few
V: TRBV4-3
D: NA
J: TRBJ2-1
DNA: TGCGCCAGCAGCCAAGTTGAGAGTGGTGAGCAGTTCTTC
CDR3: CASSQVESGEQFF

size: NA
V: TRBV5-1
D: NA
J: TRBJ1-5
DNA: TGCGCCAGCAGCCCTGACAGAAATCAGCCCCAGCATTTT
CDR3: CASSPDRNQPQHF

size: NA
V: TRBV7-9
D: NA
J: TRBJ1-4
DNA: TGTGCCAGCAGCCTCAGGGGTGAGGAAAAACTGTTTTTT
CDR3: CASSLRGEEKLFF

size: few
V: TRBV7-6
D: NA
J: TRBJ2-5
DNA: TGTGCCAGCAGCTTAGACCTAGCCCCCCTGGGGACCCAGTACTTC
CDR3: CASSLDLAPLGTQYF

size: NA
V: TRBV7-2
D: TRBD2
J: TRBJ2-7
DNA: TGTGCCAGCAGCTCCCAGGGACTAGCGATGGGGGAGCAGTACTTC
CDR3: CASSSQGLAMGEQYF

size: few
V: TRBV10-3
D: NA
J: TRBJ2-5
DNA: TGTGCCATCTCCCAGACTAGTCCGGAGGGAGAGACCCAGTACTTC
CDR3: CAISQTSPEGETQYF

size: NA
V: TRBV5-5
D: TRBD2
J: TRBJ2-7
DNA: TGTGCCAGCAGCTTGGCCCCGGGGGGTGGCGAGCAGTACTTC
CDR3: CASSLAPGGGEQYF

size: NA
V: TRBV4-1
D: NA
J: TRBJ2-3
DNA: TGCGCCAGCAGCCAGCTGGGGCTAATCACAGATACGCAGTATTTT
CDR3: CASSQLGLITDTQYF

size: NA
V: TRBV30
D: TRBD2
J: TRBJ2-7
DNA: TGTGCCTGGAGCCCCATTTTGGCGGGGGGAAGCGAGCAGTACTTC
CDR3: CAWSPILAGGSEQYF

size: NA
V: TRBV20-1
D: NA
J: TRBJ1-2
DNA: TGCAGTGCTTTATCACAGGGTGACTACACCTTC
CDR3: CSALSQGDYTF

size: NA
V: TRBV15
D: NA
J: TRBJ2-1
DNA: TGTGCCACCAGCAGAGATCTAATAGCGGCGTACAATGAGCAGTTCTTC
CDR3: CATSRDLIAAYNEQFF

size: NA
V: TRBV14
D: NA
J: TRBJ1-1
DNA: TGTGCCAGCAGCCAAGTCGGTAACACTGAAGCTTTCTTT
CDR3: CASSQVGNTEAFF

size: NA
V: TRBV4-1
D: TRBD1
J: TRBJ1-1
DNA: TGCGCCAGCAGCCAAGCTGGACAGGCTGGGAACACTGAAGCTTTCTTT
CDR3: CASSQAGQAGNTEAFF

size: NA
V: TRBV7-3
D: NA
J: TRBJ2-7
DNA: TGTGCCAGCAGCTTAGGGGGAGGGGGCGAGCAGTACTTC
CDR3: CASSLGGGGEQYF

size: NA
V: TRBV5-6
D: NA
J: TRBJ2-7
DNA: TGTGCCAGCAGCGTACAGGTACCGTACTTC
CDR3: CASSVQVPYF

size: NA
V: TRBV7-8
D: TRBD2
J: TRBJ2-7
DNA: TGTGCCAGCAGCTCCCTAGCGGGAAAAGGCTACGAGCAGTACTTC
CDR3: CASSSLAGKGYEQYF

size: once
V: TRBV6-6
D: TRBD1
J: TRBJ2-4
DNA: TGTGCCAGCAGTTACTCGGACAGGGGAAACATTCAGTACTTC
CDR3: CASSYSDRGNIQYF

size: NA
V: TRBV29-1
D: NA
J: TRBJ1-1
DNA: TGCAGCGTTGAATTTAACTCCAGGGCTGAAGCTTTCTTT
CDR3: CSVEFNSRAEAFF

size: NA
V: TRBV11-3
D: TRBD1
J: TRBJ2-7
DNA: TGTGCCAGCAGCCCCGATGGGACAGGGGTCGACGAGCAGTACTTC
CDR3: CASSPDGTGVDEQYF

size: NA
V: TRBV27
D: TRBD1
J: TRBJ2-7
DNA: TGTGCCAGCCGTCCGGACAGGGGCTACGAGCAGTACTTC
CDR3: CASRPDRGYEQYF

size: NA
V: TRBV5-4
D: NA
J: TRBJ2-7
DNA: TGTGCCAGCAGCCCCCGGGGGATCTACGAGCAGTACTTC
CDR3: CASSPRGIYEQYF

size: NA
V: TRBV29-1
D: NA
J: TRBJ1-5
DNA: TGCAGCGCATCCGGGACAACTAGCAATCAGCCCCAGCATTTT
CDR3: CSASGTTSNQPQHF

size: few
V: TRBV9
D: TRBD2
J: TRBJ2-5
DNA: TGTGCCAGCAGCCAAGGAGCCAGCGGGGGCAGACAAGAGACCCAGTACTTC
CDR3: CASSQGASGGRQETQYF

size: NA
V: TRBV9
D: TRBD2
J: TRBJ2-2
DNA: TGTGCCAGCAGCATTGGACTAGCTGCTGGGGAGCTGTTTTTT
CDR3: CASSIGLAAGELFF

size: NA
V: TRBV11-3
D: NA
J: TRBJ2-2
DNA: TGTGCCAGCAGCAGGGAGGACCAAAAAGGGGAGCTGTTTTTT
CDR3: CASSREDQKGELFF

size: NA
V: TRBV6-5
D: NA
J: TRBJ1-3
DNA: TGTGCCAGCAGTTACTCTGGGCGAAACACCATATATTTT
CDR3: CASSYSGRNTIYF

size: NA
V: TRBV4-1
D: TRBD2
J: TRBJ2-7
DNA: TGCGCCAGCAGCCCCCGGGGGGGAACCTACGAGCAGTACTTC
CDR3: CASSPRGGTYEQYF

size: few
V: TRBV30
D: TRBD2
J: TRBJ2-2
DNA: TGTGCCTGGCCCGGCGGGGGAACCGGGGAGCTGTTTTTT
CDR3: CAWPGGGTGELFF

size: NA
V: TRBV7-2
D: NA
J: TRBJ1-1
DNA: TGTGCCAGCAGCTTCCGCCCATACGGGGGAGGTAGGGACACTGAAGCTTTCTTT
CDR3: CASSFRPYGGGRDTEAFF

size: NA
V: TRBV18
D: NA
J: TRBJ2-1
DNA: TGTGCCAGCTCGCCCGGACAGCTAAACAATGAGCAGTTCTTC
CDR3: CASSPGQLNNEQFF

size: few
V: TRBV30
D: TRBD1
J: TRBJ2-7
DNA: TGTGCCTGGAGTGGGCCGCCAGGGGGCTACGAGCAGTACTTC
CDR3: CAWSGPPGGYEQYF

size: NA
V: TRBV5-6
D: NA
J: TRBJ1-4
DNA: TGTGCCAGCAGCTTGGGGGAGGCAAAACTGTTTTTT
CDR3: CASSLGEAKLFF

size: once
V: TRBV9
D: NA
J: TRBJ2-2
DNA: TGTGCCAGCAGCGTTCAGGCCCGGAACACCGGGGAGCTGTTTTTT
CDR3: CASSVQARNTGELFF

size: few
V: TRBV7-2
D: NA
J: TRBJ2-1
DNA: TGTGCCAGCAGCTTTTTGAAGGACATATACAATGAGCAGTTCTTC
CDR3: CASSFLKDIYNEQFF